Each of the 16 T cell receptor beta chains below was sequenced from the same sample in a study of blood T cell repertoires in COVID-19. The method was immunoSEQ multiplex PCR; TCRdb's version includes in-frame clones alone and lacks a portion of them. The sample has about 400,000 clones, approximately 90% seen once. The sequenced sample consisted of peripheral blood. These TCRs come from a woman aged 30 to 39 with acute or convalescent COVID-19.

A note on this clone: The identical CDR3 is also encoded by other nucleotide sequences in the sample. This chain links TRBV7-9 with TRBJ1-3; D might be TRBD1 (6 bases). V was cut by 3 bases and J by 2 bases, with 8 bases left in between. The germline CDR1 and CDR2 sequences are SEHNR and FQNEAQ (reference sequence). This CDR3 is 14 amino acids long. The DNA for the CDR3 is TGTGCCAGCAGCTTCAGGGGAGCTGGAAACACCATATATTTT. Translation gives CASSFRGAGNTIYF. The full variable domain, completed using reference TRBV7-9 and TRBJ1-3, is DTGVSQNPRHKITKRGQNVTFRCDPISEHNRLYWYRQTLGQGPEFLTYFQNEAQLEKSRLLSDRFSAERPKGSFSTLEIQRTEQGDSAMYLCASSFRGAGNTIYFGEGSWLTVV.

The chain recombines TRBV7-9 with TRBJ1-4; possibly TRBD1 for D (6 bases). V dropped 5 bases and J dropped 7 bases, with 17 bases sitting between them. The germline CDR1 and CDR2 sequences are SEHNR and FQNEAQ (reference sequence). The CDR3 is made up of 15 amino acids. The CDR3 DNA is TGTGCCAGCAGCCTAAGGACAGCGGGAGGTGAAAAACTGTTTTTT. Its translation: CASSLRTAGGEKLFF.

V usage is TRBV3-1 (or the pseudogene TRBV3-2) and J usage is TRBJ2-5, with D perhaps TRBD2 (5 bases). CDR3 length: 14 amino acids. The V gene's germline CDR1 is LGHDT and CDR2 YNNKEL (reference sequence). Trimming pared 1 base from V and 9 bases from J, leaving 15 bases between. The CDR3 region is CASSQADSHTAQYF. CDR3 DNA: TGTGCCAGCAGCCAAGCGGACTCCCATACGGCCCAGTACTTC.

The chain has TRBV27 and TRBJ2-3; TRBD2 agrees at 10 bases. Looked up from germline, CDR1 is MNHEY and CDR2 is SMNVEV (reference sequence). CDR3 size: 14 residues. The V and J ends lost 6 bases and 4 bases, in that order; junction bases with no gene match: 4. CDR3 sequence reads: CASRTGTSADTQYF. For the CDR3, the DNA is TGTGCCAGCAGGACCGGGACTAGCGCAGATACGCAGTATTTT.

The chain combines TRBV4-2 with TRBJ1-2; no reliable D call. This CDR3 contains 15 residues. The V gene's germline CDR1 is LGHNA and CDR2 YNFKEQ. Trimming left V 0 bases short and J 3 bases short, with 11 bases between. CDR3 loop: CASSQDGGRDYGYTF. The CDR3 DNA follows: TGTGCCAGCAGCCAAGATGGAGGGCGCGACTATGGCTACACCTTC.

This clone was counted once. J is TRBJ2-1 and V is TRBV7-3; D might be TRBD1 (6 bases). Trimming cost V 4 bases and J 10 bases, with 17 bases left between them. Germline-derived CDR1 and CDR2 are SGHTA and FQGTGA. The CDR3 runs 14 residues. The DNA of the CDR3 is TGTGCCAGCAGCTCATCGAACAGGGTCCAAGAGCAGTTCTTC. As protein: CASSSSNRVQEQFF.

In DNA form, the CDR3 reads TGTGCCAGTAGTATGATCGGCCAGGACTATGGCTACACCTTC. This encodes CASSMIGQDYGYTF. J is TRBJ1-2 and V is TRBV19; D unclear. Germline CDR1 is LNHDA and CDR2 is SQIVND (reference sequence). V was pared by 3 bases and J by 3 bases, with 11 bases between. CDR3 size: 14 residues.

The gene calls are TRBV5-1 and TRBJ1-2; D gene ambiguous. Looked up from germline, CDR1 is SGHRS and CDR2 is YFSETQ. This CDR3 is built from 11 residues. Trimming removed 0 bases from V and 7 bases from J, with 4 bases in between. CDR3 in amino acids: CASSLGAGYTF. CDR3 coding DNA: TGCGCCAGCAGCTTGGGGGCTGGCTACACCTTC.

The chain joins TRBV6-4 to TRBJ2-7; 12 bases map to TRBD1. Germline V gives CDR1 MRHNA, CDR2 SNTAGT. The CDR3 contains 15 residues. The V gene end was trimmed by 4 bases and the J gene end by 5 bases; junction bases not matched to a gene: 6. The CDR3 nucleotides are TGTGCCAGCAGTGGCGGGACAGGGGGCATCAACGAGCAGTACTTC. Protein product: CASSGGTGGINEQYF.

This rearrangement joins TRBV28 to TRBJ2-6; 8 positions agree with TRBD1. The germline gives CDR1 MDHEN, CDR2 SYDVKM. Trimming at V came to 2 bases and at J to 4 bases, leaving 4 bases not matched to a gene. The CDR3 extends over 16 amino acids. In DNA form, the CDR3 reads TGTGCCAGCAGTTTACAGGGGGCGAACGGGGCCAACGTCCTGACTTTC. Translating gives CASSLQGANGANVLTF.

V gene TRBV4-2 combines with J gene TRBJ2-7, with a tentative D call TRBD1 (6 bases). The germline V gene has CDR1 LGHNA and CDR2 YNFKEQ. V lost 6 bases and J lost 3, with 15 bases in between. The CDR3 covers 14 residues. The CDR3, as DNA: TGTGCCAGCAGTCTAAGGACAGATTACTACGAGCAGTACTTC. Its protein is CASSLRTDYYEQYF.

The rearrangement uses TRBV5-1 and TRBJ2-3; the match to TRBD1 covers 9 bases. With 4 bases clipped from V and 1 base from J, the junction kept 4 bases outside the gene matches. The CDR3 extends over 15 amino acids. Germline V gene lookup returns CDR1 SGHRS and CDR2 YFSETQ. The CDR3 nucleotides read TGCGCCAGCAGCCCAAGGACAGGGGGCACAGATACGCAGTATTTT. Translated, it gives CASSPRTGGTDTQYF.

The CDR3 DNA follows: TGTGCCATCAGTGAGCCGGCACAGGGGGCTCTCACTGAAGCTTTCTTT. Its translation: CAISEPAQGALTEAFF. The chain employs TRBV10-3 and TRBJ1-1, with TRBD1 matching 9 bases. From germline, CDR1 is ENHRY and CDR2 SYGVKD. This CDR3 contains 16 residues. V lost 2 bases to trimming and J lost 4 bases; unmatched junction nucleotides: 8.

This CDR3 is CASSVQASNNSPLHF. The CDR3 bases are TGTGCCAGCAGTGTGCAGGCAAGCAATAATTCACCCCTCCACTTT. The chain links TRBV2 to TRBJ1-6; D uncertain. The V gene lost 4 bases and the J gene lost 5 bases, with 12 bases spanning the gap. Germline V lookup: CDR1 SNHLY, CDR2 FYNNEI. The CDR3 extends over 15 amino acids. The complete variable domain, with remaining parts taken from reference TRBV2 and TRBJ1-6, reads EPEVTQTPSHQVTQMGQEVILRCVPISNHLYFYWYRQILGQKVEFLVSFYNNEISEKSEIFDDQFSVERPDGSNFTLKIRSTKLEDSAMYFCASSVQASNNSPLHFGNGTRLTVT.

The V gene is TRBV7-6, the J gene TRBJ2-5, with a tentative D call TRBD1 (5 bases). Germline V gene sequence: CDR1 SGHVS, CDR2 FNYEAQ. V was clipped by 2 bases and J by 4 bases, with 11 bases between them. CDR3 length: 14 amino acids. CDR3 residues: CASSLRRVGETQYF. CDR3 nucleotides: TGTGCCAGCAGCTTACGCAGGGTGGGAGAGACCCAGTACTTC.

This chain connects TRBV5-8 to TRBJ2-7; possible D gene TRBD2, 5 bases. CDR3 length: 10 residues. Trimming shortened V by 6 bases and J by 13 bases, and 14 bases separated the two germline ends. Germline V gene data show CDR1 as SGHTS and CDR2 as YDEGEE. Written as DNA, the CDR3 is TGTGCCAGCAACCGGACTTGTCTCTACTTC. It codes for CASNRTCLYF.